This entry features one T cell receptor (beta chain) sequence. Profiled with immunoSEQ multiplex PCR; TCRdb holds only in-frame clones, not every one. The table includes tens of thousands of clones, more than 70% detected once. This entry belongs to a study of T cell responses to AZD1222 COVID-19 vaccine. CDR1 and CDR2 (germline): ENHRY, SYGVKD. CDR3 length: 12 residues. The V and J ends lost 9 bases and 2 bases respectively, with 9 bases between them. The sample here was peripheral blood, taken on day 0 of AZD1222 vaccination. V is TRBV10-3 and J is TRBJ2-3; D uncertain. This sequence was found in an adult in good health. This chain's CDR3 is CAIGSSTDTQYF. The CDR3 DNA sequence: TGTGCCATTGGCTCCTCCACAGATACGCAGTATTTT.